This T cell receptor (beta chain) is drawn from a study of identical twins. Points from the study as a whole: Twins shared beta out-of-frame sequences in excess, but this excess was weaker. In monozygotic twins, models underestimated the sharing of out-of-frame TCR alpha.

This clonotype was detected a few times. The antigen remains undetermined. MiXCR, run by TCRdb on the 5' RACE reads, gives a single entry per CDR3 protein. The top ten clones hold over 35% of a sample with 210,000 or so distinct CDR3 sequences, 15% of them seen once. The CDR3 extends over 14 amino acids. V dropped 3 bases and J dropped 4 bases, with 12 bases sitting between them. The germline CDR1 and CDR2 sequences are MNHEY and SMNVEV (reference sequence). The sample was also reused in another study, on T cells expressing NK-cell markers. As that study records: Nothing established the HCMV specificity of expanded NKG2C+ T cell clones.

The material sequenced was CD8+ T cells sorted from blood. This rearrangement joins TRBV27 to TRBJ1-2; TRBD1 is a possible D gene (6 bases). This TCR was recovered from a young woman in good health. For the CDR3, the DNA is TGTGCCAGCAGTTTTCGTGACAGGCGCTATGGCTACACCTTC. It codes for CASSFRDRRYGYTF.